The clone carrying this T cell receptor (beta chain) occurred once. The antigen is undetermined. Other DNA sequences in this sample translate to the same CDR3. TCRdb keeps only in-frame clones here, not all; method: immunoSEQ multiplex PCR. The data show about 220,000 clones, almost 90% seen once. CDR3 length: 12 residues. The V end lost 4 bases, the J end lost 4 bases, and 9 bases lay between the germline ends. Germline CDR1 SGHRS, CDR2 YFSETQ. This record comes from a study of cytomegalovirus exposure and HLA in healthy donors. Study overall: It was reported in a later analysis that the same platform had been used for the 120 or so validation repertoires as for the approximately 730 first-cohort repertoires.

Study-wide results and caveats: Investigators reported around 150 TCR beta chains as tied to cytomegalovirus.

The source is a woman younger than 35 in good health and CMV-seronegative. The chain links TRBV5-1 to TRBJ2-7, with D possibly being TRBD2 (6 bases). Input material: PBMCs. CDR3 DNA: TGCGCCAGCAGCACCGGGAGTTACGAGCAGTACTTC. The encoded protein is CASSTGSYEQYF.